Shown below are 27 T cell receptor beta chains from a single sample sequenced in a study of beta chain features in type 1 diabetes. Isolated RNA was reverse transcribed in full, so expressed TCRB transcripts were sequenced. The data were produced by immunoSEQ multiplex PCR, yet TCRdb's version contains in-frame clones alone and is incomplete. The data show around 300,000 clones, roughly 8% seen once. Material for sequencing was central memory CD4+ T cells from blood. These receptors all stem from a woman in her late teens or twenties in good health.

The chain combines TRBV10-3 with TRBJ1-6, with TRBD1 matching over 7 bases. This CDR3 is built from 14 residues. Unmatched junction bases numbered 4, after V lost 6 bases and J lost 5 bases. Germline CDR1 ENHRY, CDR2 SYGVKD. CDR3 residues: CAIRPGQNNSPLHF. The CDR3 coding sequence is TGTGCCATCAGGCCGGGACAGAATAATTCACCCCTCCACTTT.

The chain couples TRBV4-2 to TRBJ2-1; D gene ambiguous. The germline V gene has CDR1 LGHNA and CDR2 YNFKEQ. Trimming removed 4 bases at V and 1 base at J, with 11 bases between. The CDR3 covers 15 residues. The chain's CDR3 is CASSRDILSYNEQFF. The CDR3 coding sequence is TGTGCCAGCAGCCGAGACATCCTATCCTACAATGAGCAGTTCTTC.

The CDR3 DNA is TGTGCCAGTAGTATTGGGGACTACCAAGAGACCCAGTACTTC. Its protein product is CASSIGDYQETQYF. The rearrangement joins TRBV19 to TRBJ2-5, with a tentative D call TRBD2 (6 bases). The CDR3 totals 14 residues. In germline, CDR1 is LNHDA, CDR2 SQIVND (reference sequence). Trimming took off 3 bases at V and 0 bases at J, with 8 bases between the two ends.

In this sample, this clone turned up a few times. A much larger clone lies a single base off, so this may be a read error. V is TRBV6-4 and J is TRBJ2-7, with TRBD1 matching over 8 bases. The CDR3 loop spans 17 amino acids. The J segment lost 2 bases and the V segment lost 3 bases, leaving 12 bases of the junction unmatched. CDR1 and CDR2 from the germline V gene are MRHNA and SNTAGT. For the CDR3, the DNA is TGTGCCAGCAGTGATCCACCTCTGCCGACAGGGGCCTACGAGCAGTACTTC. This sequence encodes CASSDPPLPTGAYEQYF.

The sample holds a few counts of this clone. The chain uses TRBV4-2 and TRBJ2-3, with 10 bases identical to TRBD1. The CDR3 has 16 residues. V lost 3 bases, J lost 2 bases, and 5 bases stayed unmatched. CDR1 and CDR2 from the germline V gene are LGHNA and YNFKEQ. CDR3: CASSQEDRGFTDTQYF. DNA for the CDR3: TGTGCCAGCAGCCAGGAGGACAGGGGGTTCACAGATACGCAGTATTTT.

This clone came up a few times. J is TRBJ2-5 and V is TRBV19; 12 bases agree with TRBD2. From germline, CDR1 is LNHDA and CDR2 SQIVND (reference sequence). V shed 5 bases and J 5 bases; nucleotides not matched to a gene: 6. The CDR3 length is 15 residues. This CDR3 reads CASSFRTSGVETQYF. In nucleotides, the CDR3 is TGTGCCAGTAGTTTCCGGACTAGCGGGGTTGAGACCCAGTACTTC. Full variable domain (outside the CDR3, taken from reference TRBV19 and TRBJ2-5): DGGITQSPKYLFRKEGQNVTLSCEQNLNHDAMYWYRQDPGQGLRLIYYSQIVNDFQKGDIAEGYSVSREKKESFPLTVTSAQKNPTAFYLCASSFRTSGVETQYFGPGTRLLVL.

This chain connects TRBV4-3 to TRBJ1-1; D call uncertain. The germline CDR1 and CDR2 sequences are LGHNA and YSLEER. The CDR3 loop spans 13 amino acids. Trimming took off 0 bases at V and 8 bases at J, with 10 bases between the two ends. CDR3 protein: CASSQEASSEAFF. Written as DNA, the CDR3 is TGCGCCAGCAGCCAAGAGGCGTCAAGCGAAGCTTTCTTT.

Only a few counts were recorded for this clone. The CDR3 loop reads CASSRTGETQYF. The CDR3 DNA sequence: TGTGCCAGCAGCCGGACAGGGGAGACCCAGTACTTC. This chain joins TRBV7-2 and TRBJ2-5; 8 positions agree with TRBD1. The CDR3 runs to 12 residues. The V gene's germline CDR1 is SGHTA and CDR2 FQGNSA. The ends lost 5 bases at V and 5 bases at J; junction bases unmatched: 1.

This clone occurred a few times. J is TRBJ2-1 and V is TRBV2; D might be TRBD1 (6 bases). The CDR3 extends over 13 amino acids. Germline lookup yields CDR1 SNHLY and CDR2 FYNNEI. Here the CDR3 reads CAIRQVGANEQFF. The CDR3 nucleotides are TGTGCTATAAGGCAGGTGGGGGCAAATGAGCAGTTCTTC.

This clone was found a few times. This chain connects TRBV4-3 to TRBJ1-1, with TRBD1 as a possible D gene (5 bases). The V gene lost 7 bases and the J gene lost 0 bases, with 12 bases spanning the gap. The CDR3 contains 14 residues. Germline assignment: CDR1 LGHNA and CDR2 YSLEER. The CDR3 loop reads CASKRGGVNTEAFF. In DNA, the CDR3 is TGCGCCAGCAAAAGGGGAGGGGTGAACACTGAAGCTTTCTTT.

J is TRBJ2-5 and V is TRBV27; 7 bases match TRBD2. CDR3 length equals 17 residues. Germline-derived CDR1 and CDR2 are MNHEY and SMNVEV (reference sequence). With 2 bases clipped from V and 0 bases from J, the junction kept 9 bases outside the gene matches. CDR3 protein: CASSLVASSGHQETQYF. DNA for the CDR3: TGTGCCAGCAGTTTAGTAGCGTCTAGCGGACACCAAGAGACCCAGTACTTC.

This clone appeared a few times. The chain links TRBV9 to TRBJ2-2; D gene unclear. Looked up from germline, CDR1 is SGDLS and CDR2 is YYNGEE. This CDR3 comprises 17 residues. Deletions cut 3 bases from V and 0 bases from J, with 15 bases between. The CDR3 DNA is TGTGCCAGCAGCGCACAAAGGGCAGGCGCGAACACCGGGGAGCTGTTTTTT. Protein product: CASSAQRAGANTGELFF. The whole variable domain, filled in from reference TRBV9 and TRBJ2-2, reads DSGVTQTPKHLITATGQRVTLRCSPRSGDLSVYWYQQSLDQGLQFLIQYYNGEERAKGNILERFSAQQFPDLHSELNLSSLELGDSALYFCASSAQRAGANTGELFFGEGSRLTVL.

This clone was counted a few times. The V and J genes are TRBV29-1 and TRBJ2-7; 9 bases match TRBD1. The V gene end was trimmed by 6 bases and the J gene end by 3 bases; junction bases not matched to a gene: 9. The CDR3 consists of 14 residues. CDR1 and CDR2 from the germline V gene are SQVTM and ANQGSEA. As DNA, the CDR3 is TGCAGCGTACAAGCCGGGACAGGGCACTACGAGCAGTACTTC. Translation: CSVQAGTGHYEQYF.

A few counts support this clone. The chain employs TRBV7-9 and TRBJ2-1; the match to TRBD2 covers 8 bases. This CDR3 comprises 16 residues. Germline V CDR1 and CDR2: SEHNR, FQNEAQ (reference sequence). With 5 bases clipped from V and 3 bases from J, the junction kept 9 bases outside the gene matches. The CDR3 DNA reads as TGTGCCAGCAGCAAGCGGGTAGCGGGGATCTACAATGAGCAGTTCTTC. Protein sequence: CASSKRVAGIYNEQFF.

This clone appeared many times. V and J are TRBV4-2 and TRBJ2-1; 9 bases line up with TRBD1. Germline V gene data show CDR1 as LGHNA and CDR2 as YNFKEQ. Trimming removed 4 bases from V and 4 bases from J; junction bases left unmatched: 2. CDR3 length: 14 residues. CDR3 coding DNA: TGTGCCAGCAGCCCAGGGACAGGGTACAATGAGCAGTTCTTC. Amino acids: CASSPGTGYNEQFF.

The chain recombines TRBV7-2 with TRBJ2-1; D call uncertain. Trimming pared 2 bases from V and 1 base from J, leaving 3 bases between. The CDR3 is 13 amino acids. The V gene's germline CDR1 is SGHTA and CDR2 FQGNSA. CDR3 sequence: CASSLFSYNEQFF. The CDR3 nucleotides read TGTGCCAGCAGCTTATTTTCCTACAATGAGCAGTTCTTC.

This clone was detected only a few times. The chain couples TRBV4-2 to TRBJ1-6, with D perhaps TRBD1 (5 bases). The CDR3 loop spans 13 amino acids. The germline gives CDR1 LGHNA, CDR2 YNFKEQ. Deletions cut 3 bases from V and 7 bases from J, with 7 bases between. The CDR3 DNA sequence: TGTGCCAGCAGCCAGGACACGAATTCACCCCTCCACTTT. Its protein product is CASSQDTNSPLHF.

The table lists this clone with a few counts. The J gene is TRBJ1-2, the V gene TRBV7-9; D is undetermined. The ends were cut back, 3 bases at V and 8 bases at J, with 10 bases in the middle. In germline, CDR1 is SEHNR, CDR2 FQNEAQ (reference sequence). This CDR3 region has 12 residues. The CDR3 DNA sequence: TGTGCCAGCAGCTTTGAGGAGCACGGCTACACCTTC. It is translated as CASSFEEHGYTF.

This clone was seen a few times. The chain is built from TRBV20-1 and TRBJ1-2; D unresolved. The germline V and J ends were trimmed by 5 bases and 4 bases, with 5 bases remaining between them. From germline, CDR1 is DFQATT and CDR2 SNEGSKA (reference sequence). The CDR3 runs to 10 residues. DNA of the CDR3: TGCAGTGCTGCCGTCTATGGCTACACCTTC. This gives the protein CSAAVYGYTF.

The chain is built from TRBV14 and TRBJ2-5; D tentatively fits TRBD1 or TRBD2 (5 bases each). V was clipped by 0 bases and J by 3 bases, with 8 bases between them. Germline assignment: CDR1 SGHDN and CDR2 FVKESK. The CDR3 spans 14 residues. CDR3 in amino acids: CASSQDGAKETQYF. CDR3 nucleotide sequence: TGTGCCAGCAGCCAAGACGGGGCCAAAGAGACCCAGTACTTC.

The genes are TRBV5-1 and TRBJ2-7; possible D gene TRBD1, 5 bases. From germline, CDR1 is SGHRS and CDR2 YFSETQ. V gave up 4 bases and J gave up 4 bases, with 15 bases separating them. CDR3 length: 14 residues. The CDR3 DNA sequence: TGCGCCAGCAGCCCAGGGATACAGGCTTACGAGCAGTACGTC. This gives the protein CASSPGIQAYEQYV.

The rearrangement joins TRBV7-3 to TRBJ1-1; D uncertain. CDR1 and CDR2 (germline): SGHTA, FQGTGA. The CDR3 covers 14 residues. V was shortened by 1 base and J by 0 bases, with 6 bases between the two germline ends. CDR3 region: CASSLNFMNTEAFF. In DNA form, the CDR3 reads TGTGCCAGCAGCTTAAATTTCATGAACACTGAAGCTTTCTTT. Full variable domain (outside the CDR3, taken from reference TRBV7-3 and TRBJ1-1): GAGVSQTPSNKVTEKGKYVELRCDPISGHTALYWYRQSLGQGPEFLIYFQGTGAADDSGLPNDRFFAVRPEGSVSTLKIQRTERGDSAVYLCASSLNFMNTEAFFGQGTRLTVV.

The sample holds a few counts of this clone. V is TRBV6-5 and J is TRBJ2-5, with TRBD2 matching 8 bases. CDR1 and CDR2 (germline): MNHEY, SVGAGI. The V and J ends lost 6 bases and 5 bases, in that order; junction bases with no gene match: 5. The CDR3 runs 13 residues. The CDR3 coding sequence is TGTGCCAGCAGCCCCGGCGGGGGGGAGACCCAGTACTTC. The encoded protein is CASSPGGGETQYF.

This chain connects TRBV7-3 to TRBJ2-2; D remains ambiguous. Germline-derived CDR1 and CDR2 are SGHTA and FQGTGA. Trimming left V 5 bases short and J 0 bases short, with 7 bases between. The CDR3 is 14 residues long. The CDR3: CASSPQPNTGELFF. CDR3 DNA: TGTGCCAGCAGCCCGCAGCCGAACACCGGGGAGCTGTTTTTT.

This clone was found a few times. This rearrangement joins TRBV7-9 to TRBJ2-3; D is perhaps TRBD2 (6 bases). CDR3 length: 15 amino acids. Germline lookup yields CDR1 SEHNR and CDR2 FQNEAQ (reference sequence). The ends were cut back, 5 bases at V and 0 bases at J, with 12 bases in the middle. The CDR3 is CASSPRTTSTDTQYF. The CDR3 DNA sequence: TGTGCCAGCAGCCCACGGACTACAAGCACAGATACGCAGTATTTT.

The rearrangement joins TRBV7-2 to TRBJ2-1, with a weak D call TRBD1 (6 bases). Trimming took off 0 bases at V and 4 bases at J, with 10 bases between the two ends. The CDR3 spans 15 residues. Per the germline V gene, CDR1 is SGHTA and CDR2 is FQGNSA. CDR3 bases: TGTGCCAGCAGCTTAGCCGGACAGACGTACAATGAGCAGTTCTTC. Its protein is CASSLAGQTYNEQFF.

The chain has TRBV7-2 and TRBJ2-1; 15 positions match TRBD2. Germline assignment: CDR1 SGHTA and CDR2 FQGNSA. Trimming at V came to 4 bases and at J to 4 bases, leaving 5 bases not matched to a gene. The CDR3 runs to 17 residues. In DNA form, the CDR3 reads TGTGCCAGCAGCTCCGGACTAGCGGGAGGGAATTACAATGAGCAGTTCTTC. Encoded protein: CASSSGLAGGNYNEQFF.